This T cell receptor (beta chain) emerged from a study of T cells in localized non-small cell lung cancer. Findings and caveats of the study: Heterogeneity within the tumor remains possible, as just one region underwent sequencing. Highest T cell clonality was seen in uninvolved adjacent lung, surpassing that measured in tumor. Adjacent lung had a median approximately 57 of the 100 largest tumor clones.

This clone was observed once. What it binds is unknown. Repertoires were generated with immunoSEQ multiplex PCR, while TCRdb's copy carries only in-frame clones and drops some. The sample yields about 91,000 clones, roughly 90% seen once. The CDR3 is made up of 12 amino acids. V was shortened by 2 bases and J by 9 bases, with 8 bases between the two germline ends. CDR1 and CDR2 (germline): SNHLY, FYNNEI. The chain uses TRBV2 and TRBJ1-3; a weak D match, TRBD1 (5 bases). The TCR was taken from a man between 35 and 75 years old with stage I squamous cell lung carcinoma. The starting material was peripheral blood, obtained before any cancer treatment. The CDR3 region is CASSELGRTIYF. The DNA for the CDR3 is TGTGCCAGCAGTGAACTGGGGCGCACCATATATTTT.